These 7 T cell receptor beta chains were all obtained from the same sample, sequenced in a study of cytomegalovirus exposure and HLA in healthy donors. PCR primers comprised 60 Vbeta and 13 Jbeta primers. The method was immunoSEQ multiplex PCR; TCRdb's version includes in-frame clones alone and lacks a portion of them. The sample consists of 95,000 to 150,000 clones, 77% of them appearing once. The specimen sequenced was PBMCs. These receptors all stem from a human donor in good health.

This clone has a handful of counts. The chain has TRBV5-1 and TRBJ1-1, with D uncertain. This CDR3 is built from 15 residues. In germline, CDR1 is SGHRS, CDR2 YFSETQ. Trimming stripped 3 bases from V and 1 base from J, with 13 bases between. CDR3 sequence: CASSSIREGNTEAFF. CDR3 DNA: TGCGCCAGCAGCTCAATAAGGGAGGGGAACACTGAAGCTTTCTTT.

The gene calls are TRBV7-3 and TRBJ2-4, with 10 bases aligning to TRBD1. J lost 8 bases, V lost 5 bases, and 6 bases had no gene match. The CDR3 totals 14 residues. CDR1 is SGHTA, CDR2 FQGTGA, per germline. The CDR3 DNA is TGTGCCAGCAGCCCGGGACAGGGGAGGGACATTCAGTACTTC. Its protein is CASSPGQGRDIQYF.

J is TRBJ2-1 and V is TRBV5-4; weak D call: TRBD2 (6 bases). CDR3 length: 15 amino acids. V lost 4 bases to trimming and J lost 5 bases, with 16 bases between them. Germline V lookup: CDR1 SGHNT, CDR2 YYREEE (reference sequence). The CDR3 DNA reads as TGTGCCAGCAGCCGTAGCGGAGGAGGGGACAATGAGCAGTTCTTC. It yields the protein CASSRSGGGDNEQFF.

The chain couples TRBV6-5 to TRBJ1-1; 9 positions agree with TRBD1. Trimming cost V 9 bases and J 3 bases; bases outside gene matches: 8. The CDR3 has 14 amino acids. Germline CDR1 MNHEY, CDR2 SVGAGI. The DNA for the CDR3 is TGTGCCAGTAGGGGACAGGGTATCGACACTGAAGCTTTCTTT. It is translated as CASRGQGIDTEAFF.

The genes are TRBV28 and TRBJ1-6; possible D gene TRBD1, 6 bases. V was trimmed by 1 base and J by 6 bases, leaving 10 bases between them. The V gene's germline CDR1 is MDHEN and CDR2 SYDVKM. The CDR3 is 15 residues long. CDR3 region: CASSLSDRLNSPLHF. In DNA form, the CDR3 reads TGTGCCAGCAGTTTATCAGACAGGCTTAATTCACCCCTCCACTTT.

V gene TRBV28 combines with J gene TRBJ1-3; D gene unclear. The length of the CDR3 is 16 residues. Trimming pared 3 bases from V and 0 bases from J, leaving 12 bases between. Germline V gene sequence: CDR1 MDHEN, CDR2 SYDVKM. CDR3 DNA sequence: TGTGCCAGCAGTTTCCCCTCTACAGACTCTGGAAACACCATATATTTT. Its protein is CASSFPSTDSGNTIYF.

This clone has more than one count but fewer than ten. The chain combines TRBV28 with TRBJ1-4; possible D gene TRBD1, 5 bases. Germline values: CDR1 MDHEN, CDR2 SYDVKM. Trimming removed 1 base from V and 11 bases from J, with 11 bases in between. The CDR3 loop spans 13 amino acids. CDR3 sequence reads: CASSLSGSGKLFF. CDR3 sequence (DNA): TGTGCCAGCAGTTTATCTGGTTCAGGGAAACTGTTTTTT. Supplemented by reference TRBV28 and TRBJ1-4, the full variable domain reads DVKVTQSSRYLVKRTGEKVFLECVQDMDHENMFWYRQDPGLGLRLIYFSYDVKMKEKGDIPEGYSVSREKKERFSLILESASTNQTSMYLCASSLSGSGKLFFGSGTQLSVL.